This is a list of T cell receptor beta chains from one sample in a study of T cell responses to AZD1222 COVID-19 vaccine. TCRdb's table, derived via immunoSEQ multiplex PCR, lists solely in-frame clones and lacks some. The sample lists roughly 150,000 clones; over 75% were seen once. The sequencing used peripheral blood, collected on day 0 of AZD1222 vaccination. Every receptor here comes from an adult in good health. CDR3s include the opening cysteine and the closing phenylalanine or tryptophan. Fields, in order: V gene, J gene, CDR3 protein.

v_call: TRBV10-3
j_call: TRBJ2-2
cdr3_aa: CAISVKDMVFF

v_call: TRBV14
j_call: TRBJ1-1
cdr3_aa: CASSRAGNRGYTEAFF

v_call: TRBV12-5
j_call: TRBJ2-1
cdr3_aa: CASGGVGTNYYNEQFF

v_call: TRBV27
j_call: TRBJ2-1
cdr3_aa: CASSPTPGATYNEQFF

v_call: TRBV6-2/TRBV6-3
j_call: TRBJ1-1
cdr3_aa: CASSTVQTGGANTEAFF

v_call: TRBV7-9
j_call: TRBJ2-7
cdr3_aa: CASSLQGDRRPYEQYF

v_call: TRBV27
j_call: TRBJ2-1
cdr3_aa: CASSREAYNEQFF

v_call: TRBV5-4
j_call: TRBJ2-2
cdr3_aa: CASSLEQGFGELFF

v_call: TRBV5-5
j_call: TRBJ1-1
cdr3_aa: CASSPDRGRGENTEAFF

v_call: TRBV9
j_call: TRBJ1-2
cdr3_aa: CASSVDRGDGYTF

v_call: TRBV5-1
j_call: TRBJ2-2
cdr3_aa: CASSLLSGELFF

v_call: TRBV4-1
j_call: TRBJ1-1
cdr3_aa: CASSQDPGRGWTEAFF

v_call: TRBV6-5
j_call: TRBJ1-2
cdr3_aa: CASRISSDRASYTF

v_call: TRBV7-6
j_call: TRBJ2-1
cdr3_aa: CASSWPQSRNNEQFF

v_call: TRBV11-2
j_call: TRBJ1-1
cdr3_aa: CASRHTGLMNTEAFF

v_call: TRBV6-5
j_call: TRBJ1-2
cdr3_aa: CASSPGPYGYTF

v_call: TRBV7-2
j_call: TRBJ2-7
cdr3_aa: CASSLARSKLAGLYF

v_call: TRBV6-5
j_call: TRBJ1-5
cdr3_aa: CASSPELDQPQHF

v_call: TRBV3-1/TRBV3-2
j_call: TRBJ1-3
cdr3_aa: CASSQRTGGSGNTIYF

v_call: TRBV7-8
j_call: TRBJ1-2
cdr3_aa: CASSPRGGQGDNGYTF

v_call: TRBV5-6
j_call: TRBJ2-1
cdr3_aa: CASTQLMASGVRSYNEQFF

v_call: TRBV9
j_call: TRBJ1-3
cdr3_aa: CASSVGWGQGGSGNTIYF

v_call: TRBV6-4
j_call: TRBJ1-5
cdr3_aa: CASSGQLNQPQHF

v_call: TRBV19
j_call: TRBJ2-1
cdr3_aa: CASRRDRGSNEQFF

v_call: TRBV28
j_call: TRBJ1-6
cdr3_aa: CASSPGTGGSPLHF

v_call: TRBV9
j_call: TRBJ1-1
cdr3_aa: CASSVVSGVTEAFF

v_call: TRBV6-5
j_call: TRBJ1-6
cdr3_aa: CASRRDRNNSPLHF

v_call: TRBV30
j_call: TRBJ2-3
cdr3_aa: CAWSAGTLTDTQYF

v_call: TRBV5-1
j_call: TRBJ2-3
cdr3_aa: CASSLDLQLRTDTQYF

v_call: TRBV30
j_call: TRBJ1-2
cdr3_aa: CALSIGFYGYTF

v_call: TRBV28
j_call: TRBJ2-7
cdr3_aa: CASVPTPSYEQYF

v_call: TRBV6-5
j_call: TRBJ2-3
cdr3_aa: CASSYGGSSSTDTQYF

v_call: TRBV13
j_call: TRBJ1-2
cdr3_aa: CASSLTGGASNYGYTF

v_call: TRBV5-1
j_call: TRBJ1-1
cdr3_aa: CASSFPLEGGTPSTEAFF

v_call: TRBV7-2
j_call: TRBJ1-5
cdr3_aa: CASSLLTGYQPQHF